This T cell receptor beta chain was found in a study of T-cell reconstitution after alpha-beta-depleted transplantation in children. This clonotype has only a few counts. Preparation of the TCRbeta library used unique molecular identifiers. TCRdb processed the PCR reads anew with MiXCR; each CDR3 protein has one entry. The repertoire holds 190,000 or so distinct CDR3 sequences, with less than 8% as singletons. Germline CDR1 is SGHDT and CDR2 is YYEEEE. CDR3 size: 15 residues. After removal of 3 bases from V and 4 bases from J, the junction contained 8 bases not matched to a gene. The chain employs TRBV5-6 and TRBJ1-2; 8 bases align to TRBD1. This clonotype was obtained from a human donor who donated a stem cell graft to a child with Wiskott-Aldrich syndrome. Material: PBMCs from the stem cell graft donor, obtained from the stem cell graft. DNA for the CDR3: TGTGCCAGCAGCTATCCAGGGACAGGTCGCTATGGCTACACCTTC. Its translation is CASSYPGTGRYGYTF.